A selection of T cell receptor beta chains follows, all from one sample in a study of prognosis after radiotherapy for stage I lung cancer. In TCRdb, the multiplex PCR reads were re-called with MiXCR into one record per CDR3 protein. This sample carries around 19,000 distinct CDR3 sequences, about 44% of them seen once, and the ten largest clones take about 39%. The material sequenced was PBMCs, taken before or after stereotactic body radiation therapy (not recorded which). These receptors all come from a donor over 45 with non-small cell lung cancer. Each CDR3 is given with its conserved first and last residue. Fields, in order: V gene, CDR3 protein.

>TRBV6-2/TRBV6-3
CASRPGPSWGKDTQYF
>TRBV20-1
CSARDGTGGTDTQYF
>TRBV2
CASSEDGQGPYEQYF
>TRBV20-1
CSATQGQGSNQPQHF
>TRBV20-1
CSVGGRTNSPLHF
>TRBV6-2/TRBV6-3
CATLRDINSPLHF
>TRBV15
CATSKGHQTSSPLHF
>TRBV12-3/TRBV12-4
CASSRSSYEQYF
>TRBV5-1
CASNLDSLSSYEQYF
>TRBV11-2
CASSLDHGGVGLHPTF
>TRBV7-9
CASSALAGVYNEQFF
>TRBV28
CARRQSAGELFF
>TRBV19
CASRRRQGSEKLFF
>TRBV28
CASTPSGWGLAKANYGYTF
>TRBV6-1
CASSHIRVPGYNEQFF
>TRBV15
CATSRGESYNEQFF
>TRBV27
CAAAGPHEQFF
>TRBV20-1
CSASHKGAWEQYF
>TRBV6-5
CASSYSGLAGLYNEQFF
>TRBV5-1
CASSISWGFYEQYF